The 23 T cell receptor beta chains given below trace back to one sample, sequenced in a study of T cells in Graves' hyperthyroidism and ophthalmopathy. What was amplified from RNA transcripts were TCR beta CDR3 regions. A set of HTBI primers served as the primers for a first-round RT-PCR of the TCR CDR3. TCRdb reprocessed the multiplex PCR reads via MiXCR and lists one record per CDR3 protein. The data contain 690,000 or so distinct CDR3 sequences, about 17% of them singletons. Sequencing input: blood. The receptors were sampled from a woman in her fifties or sixties with Graves' hyperthyroidism that later progressed to Graves' ophthalmopathy.

This clonotype came up many times. The chain employs TRBV6-1 and TRBJ2-5; perhaps TRBD1 as D (6 bases). Germline assignment: CDR1 MNHNS and CDR2 SASEGT. CDR3 size: 16 residues. V dropped 6 bases and J dropped 2 bases, with 19 bases sitting between them. CDR3 sequence: CASRGLYGTSQETQYF. The DNA of the CDR3 is TGTGCCAGCAGAGGTCTATACGGGACATCTCAAGAGACCCAGTACTTC.

This clonotype was detected a few times. The gene calls are TRBV10-3 and TRBJ1-1, with D unclear. The V end lost 4 bases, the J end lost 1 base, and 16 bases lay between the germline ends. Germline CDR1 is ENHRY and CDR2 is SYGVKD. CDR3 length: 16 residues. CDR3 nucleotide sequence: TGTGCCATCAGTGGGGGTAGTGGAAGTACGAACACTGAAGCTTTCTTT. Translated: CAISGGSGSTNTEAFF.

This clonotype showed up just a few times. This chain connects TRBV2 to TRBJ2-3; D not resolved. V was shortened by 8 bases and J by 4 bases, with 13 bases between the two germline ends. This CDR3 is built from 13 residues. The germline V gene has CDR1 SNHLY and CDR2 FYNNEI. CDR3 loop: CASLGYLADTQYF. The CDR3 DNA is TGTGCCAGCCTAGGGTATCTCGCAGATACGCAGTATTTT.

The CDR3: CASSIEPREVNTEAFF. CDR3 DNA: TGTGCCAGTAGTATAGAGCCCCGGGAGGTGAACACTGAAGCTTTCTTT. V usage is TRBV19 and J usage is TRBJ1-1; D unresolved. Germline CDR1 and CDR2: LNHDA and SQIVND (reference sequence). This CDR3 comprises 16 residues. V was shortened by 0 bases and J by 0 bases, with 11 bases between the two germline ends.

This clonotype was seen a few times. The V call is TRBV5-1, the J call TRBJ2-1, with TRBD2 matching over 10 bases. CDR3 length: 15 residues. The V gene end was trimmed by 4 bases and the J gene end by 7 bases; junction bases not matched to a gene: 8. Germline V gives CDR1 SGHRS, CDR2 YFSETQ. CDR3 in amino acids: CASSPEAGGTNEQFF. As DNA, the CDR3 is TGCGCCAGCAGCCCGGAAGCGGGGGGGACGAATGAGCAGTTCTTC.

This clonotype was detected ten times or more. The chain has TRBV6-5 and TRBJ1-1; D ambiguous. The CDR3 loop spans 16 amino acids. The V end lost 0 bases, the J end lost 4 bases, and 15 bases lay between the germline ends. CDR1 is MNHEY and CDR2 is SVGAGI in the germline V gene. CDR3 in DNA: TGTGCCAGCAGTTACTCTCTTGGCCCGAAGGTCACTGAAGCTTTCTTT. Encoded protein: CASSYSLGPKVTEAFF.

Only a few counts were recorded for this clonotype. Mismatch with germline at one junction end may stem from a read error. V is TRBV6-2 or TRBV6-3 and J is TRBJ1-1; D remains unclear. CDR3 size: 11 residues. Germline V lookup: CDR1 MNHEY, CDR2 SVGEGT. The CDR3 loop reads CASSMNIEAFF. The CDR3 DNA reads as TGTGCCAGCAGTATGAACATTGAAGCTTTCTTT.

Turning to this clonotype: The missing conserved phenylalanine or tryptophan at the end of this CDR3 makes a read error likely. This chain uses TRBV7-6 with TRBJ2-7, with D possibly being TRBD2 (6 bases). CDR1 SGHVS and CDR2 FNYEAQ come from the germline V gene. The CDR3 totals 14 residues. The V end lost 0 bases, the J end lost 5 bases, and 11 bases lay between the germline ends. CDR3 protein: CASSLALGRNEQYL. In DNA form, the CDR3 reads TGTGCCAGCAGCTTAGCATTAGGGAGGAACGAGCAGTACTTG.

The CDR3 nucleotides are TGTGCCAGCGGTCCGATTGGGGCGACCCAGTACTTC. It encodes CASGPIGATQYF. The chain has TRBV2 and TRBJ2-5, with D tentatively TRBD1 (5 bases). Trimming removed 8 bases at V and 7 bases at J, with 14 bases between. Germline V gene sequence: CDR1 SNHLY, CDR2 FYNNEI. The CDR3 covers 12 residues.

In this sample, this clonotype turned up a few times. CDR3 nucleotide sequence: TGTGCCAGCAGCTTAATCCCAGGGGAAGGAGACACCGGGGAGCTGTTTTTT. Translation: CASSLIPGEGDTGELFF. The chain carries TRBV7-9 and TRBJ2-2, with a weak D call TRBD1 (6 bases). With 2 bases removed from V and 3 bases from J, the gap between germline ends came to 16 bases. Germline values: CDR1 SEHNR, CDR2 FQNEAQ (reference sequence). The CDR3 is made up of 17 amino acids. The full variable domain, rest sourced from reference TRBV7-9 and TRBJ2-2, is DTGVSQNPRHKITKRGQNVTFRCDPISEHNRLYWYRQTLGQGPEFLTYFQNEAQLEKSRLLSDRFSAERPKGSFSTLEIQRTEQGDSAMYLCASSLIPGEGDTGELFFGEGSRLTVL.

Concerning this clonotype: No conserved phenylalanine or tryptophan ends this CDR3, so it is likely a read error. The CDR3 sequence: CASSQGFGGELFS. Here the CDR3 DNA reads TGCGCCAGCAGCCAGGGGTTTGGCGGGGAGCTGTTTTCT. The J gene is TRBJ2-2, the V gene TRBV4-1, with D unclear. CDR1 is MGHRA and CDR2 is YSYEKL in the germline V gene. The CDR3 totals 13 residues. The V end was cut by 3 bases, the J end by 7 bases, with 9 bases between.

The chain carries TRBV19 and TRBJ2-3; D is perhaps TRBD1 (5 bases). This CDR3 spans 16 amino acids. Per germline, CDR1 LNHDA and CDR2 SQIVND (reference sequence). The V gene lost 4 bases and the J gene lost 0 bases, with 14 bases spanning the gap. As DNA, the CDR3 is TGTGCCAGTAGTACTCGACAGAGCACTAGCACAGATACGCAGTATTTT. It yields the protein CASSTRQSTSTDTQYF.

This clonotype was seen many times. V and J are TRBV5-1 and TRBJ2-1, with TRBD2 matching over 7 bases. The trim removed 0 bases at V and 9 bases at J, leaving 9 bases unmatched. Germline V CDR1 and CDR2: SGHRS, YFSETQ. This CDR3 is built from 15 residues. CDR3 in amino acids: CASSLVAGDSFEQFF. The CDR3 nucleotides read TGCGCCAGCAGCTTGGTCGCGGGGGATTCGTTTGAGCAGTTCTTC. The complete variable domain, with remaining parts taken from reference TRBV5-1 and TRBJ2-1, reads KAGVTQTPRYLIKTRGQQVTLSCSPISGHRSVSWYQQTPGQGLQFLFEYFSETQRNKGNFPGRFSGRQFSNSRSEMNVSTLELGDSALYLCASSLVAGDSFEQFFGPGTRLTVL.

The chain has TRBV7-9 and TRBJ2-3, with 9 bases that match TRBD1. V lost 8 bases to trimming and J lost 5 bases; unmatched junction nucleotides: 8. The CDR3 length is 14 residues. From germline, CDR1 is SEHNR and CDR2 FQNEAQ (reference sequence). CDR3 loop: CASESGTGLDTQYF. The CDR3 DNA reads as TGTGCCAGCGAATCCGGGACAGGGTTAGATACGCAGTATTTT.

As regards this clonotype: This sequence may be a read error, since a much larger clone differs from it by one base. The gene calls are TRBV10-3 and TRBJ1-1; D perhaps matches TRBD1 (5 bases). Germline V CDR1 and CDR2: ENHRY, SYGVKD. The length of the CDR3 is 15 residues. CDR3 DNA: TGTGCCGTCAGTCAGGAGGGGATGGAGAGCACTGAAGCTTTCTTT. Residues: CAVSQEGMESTEAFF.

For this clonotype: A junction end diverges from the germline sequence, so it may reflect a read error. This rearrangement joins TRBV5-4 to TRBJ2-7; tentatively, D is TRBD2 (7 bases). The CDR3 has 15 residues. The germline CDR1 and CDR2 sequences are SGHNT and YYREEE (reference sequence). In nucleotides, the CDR3 is TGTGCCAGCAGCTTGCGGGGGGCGGCTGTTTACGAGCAGTACTTT. Translating it yields CASSLRGAAVYEQYF.

This clonotype was seen at least ten times. The rearrangement uses TRBV6-6 and TRBJ2-7, with 13 bases that match TRBD2. There are 16 residues in the CDR3. Germline CDR1 reads MNHNY; CDR2 reads SVGAGI (reference sequence). Unmatched junction bases numbered 3, after V lost 2 bases and J lost 2 bases. CDR3 region: CASSYGGTSGAYEQYF. In DNA form, the CDR3 reads TGTGCCAGCAGTTACGGCGGGACTAGCGGGGCCTACGAGCAGTACTTC.

There are many counts of this clonotype. The chain is built from TRBV6-1 and TRBJ2-7; D remains unclear. Trimming stripped 1 base from V and 2 bases from J, with 6 bases between. The CDR3 extends over 13 amino acids. Germline values: CDR1 MNHNS, CDR2 SASEGT. This CDR3 reads CASSEVPTYEQYF. CDR3 sequence (DNA): TGTGCCAGCAGTGAAGTCCCTACCTACGAGCAGTACTTC.

This clonotype was counted at least ten times. The rearrangement uses TRBV7-9 and TRBJ1-1; perhaps TRBD1 as D (5 bases). Germline CDR1 and CDR2: SEHNR and FQNEAQ (reference sequence). The CDR3 has 13 residues. Trimming shortened V by 2 bases and J by 9 bases, and 13 bases separated the two germline ends. CDR3 residues: CASSLLDRGQAFF. Here the CDR3 DNA reads TGTGCCAGCAGCTTACTCGATCGGGGACAAGCTTTCTTT.

About this clonotype itself: A read error may account for a junction end that differs from germline. CDR3 protein: CASNLGTDTQYF. The DNA for the CDR3 is TGTGCCAGCAACTTAGGCACAGATACGCAGTATTTT. This chain joins TRBV7-9 and TRBJ2-3; D is unresolved. This CDR3 is 12 amino acids long. Germline V gene data show CDR1 as SEHNR and CDR2 as FQNEAQ (reference sequence). Drawing the rest from reference TRBV7-9 and TRBJ2-3, the complete variable domain is DTGVSQNPRHKITKRGQNVTFRCDPISEHNRLYWYRQTLGQGPEFLTYFQNEAQLEKSRLLSDRFSAERPKGSFSTLEIQRTEQGDSAMYLCASNLGTDTQYFGPGTRLTVL.

The chain links TRBV5-1 to TRBJ2-7; TRBD1 or TRBD2 may be the D gene (5 bases each). Germline V gives CDR1 SGHRS, CDR2 YFSETQ. V was pared by 4 bases and J by 7 bases, with 15 bases between. This CDR3 region has 13 residues. The CDR3 reads CASSAGTPVEQYF. Written as DNA, the CDR3 is TGCGCCAGCAGCGCCGGGACGCCCGTGGAGCAGTACTTC.

J is TRBJ2-2 and V is TRBV15, with D possibly matching TRBD1 (5 bases). Trimming removed 5 bases at V and 7 bases at J, with 14 bases between. Looked up from germline, CDR1 is LNHNV and CDR2 is YYDKDF (reference sequence). The CDR3 length is 14 residues. CDR3 coding DNA: TGTGCCACCAGCCGTGAAGGGGCCTTCGGGGAGCTGTTTTTT. Translating it yields CATSREGAFGELFF.

The V call is TRBV20-1, the J call TRBJ2-1; 13 positions agree with TRBD2. Germline CDR1 DFQATT, CDR2 SNEGSKA (reference sequence). The CDR3 totals 15 residues. Germline trimming cut 3 bases from V and 7 bases from J; bases unmatched to any gene: 6. CDR3 protein: CSASKTSGGPNEQFF. In DNA form, the CDR3 reads TGCAGTGCTAGCAAGACTAGCGGGGGGCCTAATGAGCAGTTCTTC.